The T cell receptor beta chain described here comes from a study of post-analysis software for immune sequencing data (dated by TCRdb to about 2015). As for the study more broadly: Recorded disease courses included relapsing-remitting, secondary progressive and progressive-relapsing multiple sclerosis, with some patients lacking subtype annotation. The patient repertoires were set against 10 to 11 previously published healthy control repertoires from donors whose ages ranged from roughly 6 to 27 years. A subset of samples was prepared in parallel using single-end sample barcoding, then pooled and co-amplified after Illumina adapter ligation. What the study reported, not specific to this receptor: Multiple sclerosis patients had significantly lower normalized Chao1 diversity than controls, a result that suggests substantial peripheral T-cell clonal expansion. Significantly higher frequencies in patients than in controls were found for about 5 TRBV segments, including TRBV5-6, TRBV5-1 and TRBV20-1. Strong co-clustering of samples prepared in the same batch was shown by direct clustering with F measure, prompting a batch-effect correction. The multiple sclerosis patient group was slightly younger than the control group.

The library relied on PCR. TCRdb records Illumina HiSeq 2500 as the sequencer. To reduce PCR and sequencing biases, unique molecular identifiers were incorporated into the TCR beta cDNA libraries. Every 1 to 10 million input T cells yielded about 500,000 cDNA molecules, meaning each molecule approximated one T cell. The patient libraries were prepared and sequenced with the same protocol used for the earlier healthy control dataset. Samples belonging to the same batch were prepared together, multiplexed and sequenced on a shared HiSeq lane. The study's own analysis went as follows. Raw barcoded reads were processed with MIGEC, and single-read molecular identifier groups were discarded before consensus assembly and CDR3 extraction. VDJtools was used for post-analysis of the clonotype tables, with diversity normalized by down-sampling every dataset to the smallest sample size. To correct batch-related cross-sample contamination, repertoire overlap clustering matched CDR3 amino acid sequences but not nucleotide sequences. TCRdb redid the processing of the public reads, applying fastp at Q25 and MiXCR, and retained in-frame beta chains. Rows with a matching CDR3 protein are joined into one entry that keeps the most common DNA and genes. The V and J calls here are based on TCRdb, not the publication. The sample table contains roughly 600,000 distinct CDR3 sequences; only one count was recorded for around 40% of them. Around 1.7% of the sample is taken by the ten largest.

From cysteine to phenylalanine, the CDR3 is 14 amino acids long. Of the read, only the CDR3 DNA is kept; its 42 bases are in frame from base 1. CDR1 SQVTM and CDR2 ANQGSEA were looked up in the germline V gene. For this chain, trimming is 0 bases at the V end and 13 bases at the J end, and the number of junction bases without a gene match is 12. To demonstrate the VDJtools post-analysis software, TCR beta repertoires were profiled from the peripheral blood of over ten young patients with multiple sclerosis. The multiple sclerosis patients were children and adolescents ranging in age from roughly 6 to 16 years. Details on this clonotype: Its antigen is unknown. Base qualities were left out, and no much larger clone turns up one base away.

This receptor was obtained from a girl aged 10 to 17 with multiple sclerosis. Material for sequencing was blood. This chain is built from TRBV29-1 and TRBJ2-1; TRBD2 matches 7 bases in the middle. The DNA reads TGCAGCGTTGAAGATCAGACTAGCCGGGTGGCCCAGTTCTTC. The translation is CSVEDQTSRVAQFF.